Following are 18 T cell receptor beta chains from one sample sequenced in a study of CD8 T cells in ankylosing spondylitis. Via MiXCR, TCRdb re-called the 5' RACE reads, giving one row per CDR3 protein. The profile shows over 25,000 distinct CDR3 sequences, 7.9% of them singletons. Sequenced material: blood. The receptor source for this set is a male donor with ankylosing spondylitis or in good health (not recorded which).

The J gene is TRBJ2-5, the V gene TRBV15, with D unresolved. Trimming took 4 bases from V and 5 from J, leaving 8 bases between them. From germline, CDR1 is LNHNV and CDR2 YYDKDF (reference sequence). This CDR3 has 12 residues. CDR3 coding DNA: TGTGCCACCAGCAATCTAGGCGAGACCCAGTACTTC. It yields the protein CATSNLGETQYF.

The chain links TRBV5-1 to TRBJ2-7; TRBD1 matches at 8 bases. Germline V gene data show CDR1 as SGHRS and CDR2 as YFSETQ. The CDR3 extends over 15 amino acids. V was clipped by 2 bases and J by 1 base; unmatched bases: 5. CDR3 sequence: CASSFTWDRSYEQYF. CDR3 coding DNA: TGCGCCAGCAGCTTCACCTGGGACAGGTCCTACGAGCAGTACTTC.

The chain is built from TRBV29-1 and TRBJ2-5, with 8 bases matching TRBD1. V was pared by 4 bases and J by 4 bases, with 8 bases of the junction left unmatched. This CDR3 is built from 14 residues. Germline V gene data show CDR1 as SQVTM and CDR2 as ANQGSEA. This CDR3 reads CSVGQGRQGETQYF. For the CDR3, the DNA is TGCAGCGTTGGACAGGGGCGTCAGGGAGAGACCCAGTACTTC.

There are a few counts of this clonotype. The chain uses TRBV3-1 and TRBJ2-1, with a tentative D call TRBD1 (5 bases). Germline V CDR1 and CDR2: LGHDT, YNNKEL (reference sequence). This CDR3 has 13 residues. V gave up 3 bases and J gave up 7 bases, with 10 bases separating them. CDR3 in amino acids: CASSQVDSNEQFF. CDR3 bases: TGTGCCAGCAGCCAGGTCGACAGTAATGAGCAGTTCTTC.

This clonotype occurred many times. The CDR3 loop reads CASSQDLPLGTEAFF. Here the CDR3 DNA reads TGTGCCAGCAGCCAAGATCTTCCCTTGGGCACTGAAGCTTTCTTT. The V and J genes are TRBV14 and TRBJ1-1; D is unclear. CDR1 and CDR2 from the germline V gene are SGHDN and FVKESK. V lost 0 bases to trimming and J lost 4 bases, with 12 bases between them. The length of the CDR3 is 15 residues.

V is TRBV28 and J is TRBJ2-7; no definite D call. The CDR3 covers 12 residues. Germline V gives CDR1 MDHEN, CDR2 SYDVKM. The V end was cut by 4 bases, the J end by 4 bases, with 8 bases between. In DNA form, the CDR3 reads TGTGCCAGCAGTTCCCCAGGATACGAGCAGTACGTC. This gives the protein CASSSPGYEQYV.

J is TRBJ2-1 and V is TRBV5-1; 13 nucleotides align to TRBD2. J lost 7 bases, V lost 4 bases, and 5 bases had no gene match. From germline, CDR1 is SGHRS and CDR2 YFSETQ. This CDR3 contains 15 residues. CDR3 in amino acids: CASSPRTSGSNEQFF. In DNA form, the CDR3 reads TGCGCCAGCAGCCCTCGGACTAGCGGGAGTAATGAGCAGTTCTTC.

The V call is TRBV11-2, the J call TRBJ2-1; no clear D. The V and J ends lost 2 bases and 6 bases respectively, with 17 bases between them. The CDR3 loop spans 16 amino acids. Germline V gene lookup returns CDR1 SGHAT and CDR2 FQNNGV. In DNA, the CDR3 is TGTGCCAGCAGCTTATTCCGGGCCTCCCCGACCAATGAGCAGTTCTTC. Its protein is CASSLFRASPTNEQFF.

On this clonotype: The junction does not match germline at one end; this may be a read error. The J gene is TRBJ2-7, the V gene TRBV27, with D possibly matching TRBD2 (8 bases). Germline V gene sequence: CDR1 MNHEY, CDR2 SMNVEV (reference sequence). This CDR3 has 15 residues. CDR3 bases: TGTGCCAGCTCTCCGGGAGGGGGCTCGTTTCAAGAGCAGTACTTT. Protein product: CASSPGGGSFQEQYF.

This clonotype was recorded many times. The chain combines TRBV4-3 with TRBJ2-3; D is unclear. CDR1 and CDR2 (germline): LGHNA, YSLEER. The CDR3 loop spans 14 amino acids. Trimming took off 0 bases at V and 1 base at J, with 5 bases between the two ends. The CDR3 region has the DNA TGCGCCAGCAGCCAAGATTCCGGCACAGATACGCAGTATTTT. It is translated as CASSQDSGTDTQYF.

Only a few counts were recorded for this clonotype. The chain uses TRBV5-1 and TRBJ2-5; D not resolved. Germline values: CDR1 SGHRS, CDR2 YFSETQ. CDR3 length equals 11 residues. Trimming shortened V by 5 bases and J by 5 bases, and 7 bases separated the two germline ends. This CDR3 is CASSDKETQYF. The CDR3 DNA reads TGCGCCAGCAGTGATAAGGAGACCCAGTACTTC. Together with reference TRBV5-1 and TRBJ2-5, the CDR3 gives the full variable domain: KAGVTQTPRYLIKTRGQQVTLSCSPISGHRSVSWYQQTPGQGLQFLFEYFSETQRNKGNFPGRFSGRQFSNSRSEMNVSTLELGDSALYLCASSDKETQYFGPGTRLLVL.

In this sample, this clonotype turned up many times. The chain recombines TRBV28 with TRBJ2-2; the match to TRBD2 covers 14 bases. CDR1 is MDHEN and CDR2 is SYDVKM in the germline V gene. There are 19 residues in the CDR3. V was pared by 6 bases and J by 2 bases, with 11 bases of the junction left unmatched. CDR3 protein: CASSHIGTSGRLNTGELFF. CDR3 DNA: TGTGCCAGCAGCCATATTGGGACTAGCGGGAGACTCAACACCGGGGAGCTGTTTTTT.

This clonotype was recorded a few times. This rearrangement joins TRBV7-2 to TRBJ2-5; 7 nucleotides agree with TRBD1. This CDR3 has 13 amino acids. The germline V gene encodes CDR1 SGHTA and CDR2 FQGNSA. Trimming at V came to 5 bases and at J to 3 bases, leaving 3 bases not matched to a gene. The CDR3 loop is CASSKGQKETQYF. The CDR3 DNA follows: TGTGCCAGCAGCAAGGGACAGAAAGAGACCCAGTACTTC.

Many counts were recorded for this clonotype. The chain has TRBV2 and TRBJ2-3, with D perhaps matching TRBD1 (6 bases). The CDR3 loop spans 14 amino acids. Germline CDR1 is SNHLY and CDR2 is FYNNEI. The V gene lost 11 bases and the J gene lost 2 bases, with 17 bases spanning the gap. In DNA form, the CDR3 reads TGTGCCTATAAACCGGGACAAGTCACAGATACGCAGTATTTT. Translation gives CAYKPGQVTDTQYF.

Only a few counts were recorded for this clonotype. In nucleotides, the CDR3 is TGCAGCGCTTTATCCCCTGGCACAGATACGCAGTATTTT. This gives the protein CSALSPGTDTQYF. The chain employs TRBV29-1 and TRBJ2-3; D remains unclear. The germline V gene encodes CDR1 SQVTM and CDR2 ANQGSEA. The CDR3 contains 13 residues. Trimming removed 7 bases from V and 1 base from J, with 12 bases in between.

In its sample, this clonotype was seen many times. The gene calls are TRBV20-1 and TRBJ2-1; tentatively, D is TRBD2 (6 bases). Trimming left V 3 bases short and J 8 bases short, with 11 bases between. The CDR3 spans 12 residues. The germline CDR1 and CDR2 sequences are DFQATT and SNEGSKA (reference sequence). CDR3 protein: CSASGRADEQFF. CDR3 DNA sequence: TGCAGTGCTAGCGGGAGAGCCGATGAGCAGTTCTTC.

This clonotype was detected only a few times. This chain uses TRBV28 with TRBJ2-3, with D perhaps TRBD1 (7 bases). The CDR3 is made up of 15 amino acids. In germline, CDR1 is MDHEN, CDR2 SYDVKM. Trimming stripped 8 bases from V and 2 bases from J, with 17 bases between. The CDR3: CASPSGGPYTDTQYF. CDR3 in DNA: TGTGCCAGCCCCTCAGGGGGGCCATACACAGATACGCAGTATTTT.

This clonotype was observed at least ten times. The rearrangement joins TRBV7-9 to TRBJ2-2; 7 nucleotides align to TRBD1. The V and J ends lost 1 base and 6 bases, in that order; junction bases with no gene match: 8. This CDR3 is built from 16 residues. Per germline, CDR1 SEHNR and CDR2 FQNEAQ (reference sequence). The CDR3 loop reads CASSLEGGATPGELFF. The CDR3 nucleotides are TGTGCCAGCAGCTTAGAAGGGGGCGCGACTCCCGGGGAGCTGTTTTTT.